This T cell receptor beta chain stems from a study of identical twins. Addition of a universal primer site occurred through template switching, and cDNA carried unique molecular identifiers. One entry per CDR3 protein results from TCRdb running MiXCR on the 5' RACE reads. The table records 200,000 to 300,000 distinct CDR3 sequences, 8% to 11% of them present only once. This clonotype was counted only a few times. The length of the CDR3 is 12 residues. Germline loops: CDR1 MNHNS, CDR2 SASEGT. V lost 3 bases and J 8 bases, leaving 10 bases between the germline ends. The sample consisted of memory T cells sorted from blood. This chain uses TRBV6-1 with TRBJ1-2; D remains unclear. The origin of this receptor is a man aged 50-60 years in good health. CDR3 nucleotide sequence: TGTGCCAGCAGTGAGGGTTTCGGCGGCTACACCTTC. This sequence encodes CASSEGFGGYTF.